This TCR beta chain is from a study of blood T cell repertoires in COVID-19. Using immunoSEQ multiplex PCR, the repertoire was profiled, and TCRdb retains in-frame clones only, with some absent. The profile shows some 200,000 clones, about 87% of them singletons. V was clipped by 1 base and J by 0 bases, with 6 bases between them. CDR1 and CDR2 (germline): SGHRS, YFSETQ. CDR3 length equals 14 residues. Sequences were obtained from peripheral blood. The sequence was collected from a man aged 65-85 years with acute or convalescent COVID-19. This chain uses TRBV5-1 with TRBJ2-3; D is perhaps TRBD2 (5 bases). The CDR3, as DNA: TGCGCCAGCAGCTTGCGCGGGAGCACAGATACGCAGTATTTT. It translates to CASSLRGSTDTQYF.